A single sample gave rise to the 10 T cell receptor beta chains below, sequenced in a study of T cell repertoires in cytomegalovirus infection (dated by TCRdb to 2018 to 2020). The data were produced on an Illumina HiSeq 1500. The raw public reads went through TCRdb reprocessing: fastp at Q25, MiXCR clone calling, in-frame beta chains kept. Identical CDR3 protein sequences are pooled into one entry, listed with their most common genes and DNA. For this sample the table gives 250,000 to 300,000 distinct CDR3 sequences, of which 15% to 20% were detected only once. More than 45% of the sample rests with the top ten. What was sequenced was CD8+ T cells from PBMCs. These receptors originate from a human donor in good health (CMV status not recorded). Some clones in this sample may be carry-over from other donors' samples.

In this sample, this clonotype turned up a few times. The chain uses TRBV3-1 and TRBJ2-3, with TRBD1 matching over 8 bases. The CDR3 is made up of 16 amino acids. The trim removed 5 bases at V and 0 bases at J, leaving 7 bases unmatched. Germline CDR1 and CDR2: LGHDT and YNNKEL (reference sequence). CDR3 coding DNA: TGTGCCAGCAGCATGACACAGGGGGTTAGCACAGATACGCAGTATTTT. Translating it yields CASSMTQGVSTDTQYF.

V and J are TRBV4-1 and TRBJ2-3; 9 positions match TRBD2. This CDR3 has 17 amino acids. V trimming: 4 bases; J trimming: 2 bases; junction bases outside the gene matches: 10. Germline-derived CDR1 and CDR2 are MGHRA and YSYEKL. The CDR3 nucleotides are TGCGCCAGCAGCCCGGGGGTGGGACTAGCCTACACAGATACGCAGTATTTT. Its translation: CASSPGVGLAYTDTQYF.

The chain combines TRBV7-9 with TRBJ2-1; 10 positions agree with TRBD2. The CDR3 consists of 15 residues. V was clipped by 1 base and J by 9 bases; unmatched bases: 6. CDR1 is SEHNR, CDR2 FQNEAQ, per germline (reference sequence). CDR3: CASSLEAGGPGEQFF. The CDR3 DNA reads as TGTGCCAGCAGCTTAGAAGCGGGGGGGCCGGGTGAGCAGTTCTTC.

The chain has TRBV5-6 and TRBJ2-2, with D perhaps assigned TRBD1 or TRBD2 (6 bases each). CDR3 length: 15 amino acids. The germline V gene has CDR1 SGHDT and CDR2 YYEEEE. V lost 5 bases to trimming and J lost 8 bases, with 19 bases between them. This CDR3 is CASRRRRGPPGELFF. The CDR3 region has the DNA TGTGCCAGCAGAAGACGTCGGGGGCCGCCTGGGGAGCTGTTTTTT.

The chain carries TRBV20-1 and TRBJ2-7; possible D gene TRBD2, 6 bases. With 0 bases removed from V and 4 bases from J, the gap between germline ends came to 10 bases. Germline V gene sequence: CDR1 DFQATT, CDR2 SNEGSKA (reference sequence). CDR3 length: 13 residues. Here the CDR3 DNA reads TGCAGTGCTAGAGAGGCGGGGAGATACGAGCAGTACTTC. Amino acid sequence: CSAREAGRYEQYF.

In regard to this clonotype: A much larger clone sits a single nucleotide away, making a read error possible. The V gene is TRBV11-2, the J gene TRBJ1-1; D gene uncertain. Trimming shortened V by 0 bases and J by 10 bases, and 9 bases separated the two germline ends. Germline CDR1 reads SGHAT; CDR2 reads FQNNGV. The CDR3 loop spans 12 amino acids. As DNA, the CDR3 is TGTGCCAGCAGCTTAGAGGGTGAGGGAGCTTTCTTT. It codes for CASSLEGEGAFF.

The chain links TRBV5-1 to TRBJ1-5; 8 nucleotides agree with TRBD1. The germline gives CDR1 SGHRS, CDR2 YFSETQ. The trim removed 4 bases at V and 3 bases at J, leaving 6 bases unmatched. CDR3 length equals 15 residues. This CDR3 reads CASSATTGVNQPQHF. The CDR3 bases are TGCGCCAGCAGCGCCACGACAGGGGTCAATCAGCCCCAGCATTTT.

At least ten counts were recorded for this clonotype. J is TRBJ2-1 and V is TRBV10-3, with 7 bases lining up with TRBD1. V shed 0 bases and J 5 bases; nucleotides not matched to a gene: 7. This CDR3 has 16 residues. From germline, CDR1 is ENHRY and CDR2 SYGVKD. The CDR3 region is CAISESRRDRDNEQFF. For the CDR3, the DNA is TGTGCCATCAGTGAGTCGCGGAGAGACAGGGACAATGAGCAGTTCTTC.

This clonotype was observed a handful of times. The V and J genes are TRBV7-6 and TRBJ2-1; 9 bases line up with TRBD1. The CDR3 runs to 16 residues. J was trimmed by 7 bases and V by 1 base; bases with no gene match: 8. Looked up from germline, CDR1 is SGHVS and CDR2 is FNYEAQ. CDR3 protein: CASSLVGTGTGNEQFF. The CDR3 DNA follows: TGTGCCAGCAGCTTAGTTGGGACAGGGACAGGGAATGAGCAGTTCTTC.

V is TRBV11-2 and J is TRBJ2-1, with 8 bases aligning to TRBD1. The J segment lost 5 bases and the V segment lost 5 bases, leaving 8 bases of the junction unmatched. Per germline, CDR1 SGHAT and CDR2 FQNNGV. This CDR3 region has 15 residues. The CDR3 loop is CASSPRGQGHNEQFF. As DNA, the CDR3 is TGTGCCAGCAGCCCCCGCGGACAGGGACACAATGAGCAGTTCTTC.